This T cell receptor beta chain was sequenced in a study of shared clonotypes between healthy human individuals. Study-level findings and limits: It was observed that about 5% of naive CD4 clonotypes were shared across several donors.

Positively selected for CCR7, the CD45RO-negative cells used as naive CD8 cells excluded terminally differentiated effector memory CD45RA+ cells. Germline-derived CDR1 and CDR2 are GTSNPN and SVGIG (reference sequence). V lost 6 bases to trimming and J lost 11 bases; unmatched junction nucleotides: 11. The CDR3 is 13 residues long. Data came from immunoSEQ multiplex PCR; TCRdb stores just in-frame clones and leaves some out. This table has roughly 2,000,000 clones, less than 95% appearing once. Details on this clone: Its cognate antigen is unknown.

The chain employs TRBV30 and TRBJ2-1; 9 bases are shared with TRBD2. Material for sequencing was naive CD8+ T cells sorted from blood. The receptor was derived from a man younger than 30 in good health. CDR3 DNA sequence: TGTGCCTGTTGGGCTAGCGGGAACGTTAAGCAGTTCTTC. Translating gives CACWASGNVKQFF.